This TCR beta chain was obtained from a study of sequential checkpoint blockade in melanoma (dated by TCRdb to between 2017 and 2020). With regard to the full study: Using 1:1 randomization, the trial assigned patients either to first-line nivolumab followed by ipilimumab (arm A) or to ipilimumab followed by nivolumab (arm B). Maintenance nivolumab came after both trial sequences.

The sample's treatment or condition label, in plain terms: randomized to nivolumab then ipilimumab (arm A) or the reverse (arm B). None of the trial patients had been given prior DNA-damaging chemotherapy. Live CD3+CD8+ cells negative for CD19 and CD56 were sorted from thawed PBMCs on a FACS Aria II flow cytometer. CheckMate 064, a randomized, open-label phase II trial of sequential checkpoint blockade, was the source of the samples, all of which came from patients with melanoma. Peripheral blood mononuclear cells were obtained through leukapheresis, purified using Ficoll-Paque, and frozen in human serum containing approximately 10% DMSO. Immediately after sorting, the purity of sorted blood CD3+CD8+ cells was verified to be >95%, after which DNA was extracted. To note about this clone: This receptor's antigen is unknown. Qualities for individual bases were not recorded, and no much larger clone is one base off.

The immunoSEQ Assay was used to immunosequence TCRbeta CDR3 regions from genomic DNA. Before high-throughput sequencing, genomic DNA was amplified using bias-controlled multiplex PCR. The study's processing was this. To quantify the absolute abundance of each unique TCRbeta CDR3 region, the sequences were collapsed and filtered. Clonality, defined as 1 minus Pielou's evenness, was calculated using productive rearrangements only. A previously published method was used to identify clones with significantly greater frequencies in on-treatment samples than in baseline samples. TCRdb provides this immuneACCESS table in a form limited to in-frame rearrangements. Some clones are lacking; in checked studies, under half of them reflect an unresolved V gene, and why the rest are absent is not known. The DNA gave D and trimming, while V, J and clone size come from that table. The sample table lists some 40,000 clones, around nine tenths of them with a count of one. Approximately 13% of the sample lies in the top ten.

What the work shows at the level of the full study, not this receptor alone: Validation of the response-prediction model combining TCR metrics and mutation burden is needed in larger, independent patient cohorts.

V drops 4 bases and J drops 5 bases, leaving 15 bases in between. The CDR3 starts with the cysteine, ends with the phenylalanine, and has 15 residues. The kept DNA is CDR3 alone, 45 bases in frame from the first base. CDR1 LNHDA and CDR2 SQIVND were looked up in the germline V gene (reference sequence). This TCR was recovered from a human donor with melanoma. The sequence joins TRBV19 to TRBJ1-5; TRBD1 is a weak D gene call, 5 bases matching. This specimen consisted of CD8+ T cells sorted from blood (inferred from file names), obtained from a patient given nivolumab and ipilimumab in sequence. The CDR3 protein: CASSKLTAPDQPQHF. The sequence in DNA is TGTGCCAGTAGTAAGTTGACAGCTCCCGATCAGCCCCAGCATTTT.